This TCR beta chain was observed in a study of control samples from healthy donors and cancer patients. Profiling relied on immunoSEQ multiplex PCR, and the TCRdb table lists in-frame clones only, not all of them. The sample carries fewer than 250,000 clones, about 90% recorded once. The junction had 3 bases not matched to a gene; V was cut back by 5 bases and J by 4 bases. The CDR3 loop spans 13 amino acids. CDR1 is GTSNPN and CDR2 is SVGIG in the germline V gene (reference sequence). The specimen sequenced was blood. This sequence joins TRBV30 and TRBJ1-1; 11 bases map to TRBD1. This clonotype originated in a man younger than 45 in good health. The CDR3 loop is CAWSDRGLTEAFF. The CDR3 nucleotides are TGTGCCTGGTCGGACAGGGGGCTCACTGAAGCTTTCTTT.